This entry is about one T cell receptor (beta chain). This clonotype was counted a few times. Which antigen it targets is not known. The input lacks base qualities; no much larger clone sits a single base away. Spanning cysteine to valine, the CDR3 consists of 11 amino acids. Only CDR3 DNA is held: 33 bases, read in frame from base 1. V is clipped by 8 bases and J by 6 bases, and the sequence between their germline boundaries is 11 bases long. TCR cDNA was made using 5'RACE template switching, a step that added a universal primer site and unique molecular identifiers. Priming of cDNA synthesis was performed from both the TCR alpha and TCR beta constant segments. Library amplification involved two PCR steps, and the second step added sample barcodes and sequencing adapters. Libraries were sequenced on Illumina HiSeq 2500 (2x100 bp) or NovaSeq (2x150 bp). Processing in the source paper ran as follows. MIGEC handled demultiplexing of reads and collapsing into UMI consensus sequences, while MiXCR performed V(D)J alignment. Vaccine-responding clonotypes were defined with edgeR using replicate PBMC samples, requiring FDR below 0.01 and a log2 fold change above 5 up to day 15. Each bulk clonotype was labeled CD4 or CD8 based on which sequenced repertoire, CD4 or CD8, contained the clonotype at higher abundance. The public reads were run again by TCRdb, first through fastp at Q25 and then through MiXCR, and only productive beta chains were kept. Identical CDR3 proteins give one entry, which carries the most common genes and DNA. Clone size and V and J calls follow TCRdb, not the original study. Across this sample there are some 600,000 distinct CDR3 sequences, with roughly 17% seen only once. The ten most abundant clones make up roughly a sixth of the sample.

The data derive from a study of T cells after yellow fever vaccination (dated by TCRdb to 2018 to 2020). Describing the broader study: Libraries from fractions with low cell numbers were prepared with the SMART-Seq v4 Ultra Low Input RNA kit. To follow T-cell clones before and after both primary and booster YFV17D yellow fever vaccination, bulk TCR alpha and beta repertoires underwent longitudinal sequencing. Two healthy male donors made up the cohort, one aged 18 to 29 years and the other aged 30 to 40 years. Blood was drawn at multiple timepoints before and after primary and secondary immunization, with bulk PBMC replicates and cell subsets isolated. What the study reported, not specific to this receptor: Only a couple of donors were included in the study, so the extent to which the findings can be generalized is limited. Compared with the primary T-cell response, the secondary T-cell response was faster but weaker, reaching its peak on day 5 rather than on day 15. Most clones expanded after primary vaccination were re-detected after the booster (just under 97% of CD4 and around 88% of CD8), suggesting broad memory maintenance. Because abundant contaminating clonotypes from the bulk population could be contained in FACS-sorted repertoires, computational filtering was required. A small fraction of clonotypes showed up in both the CD4 and CD8 compartments, probably as a result of convergent recombination.

This specimen's treatment or condition label, interpreted: live attenuated yellow fever vaccine strain. Two biological replicates of bulk PBMCs were collected at each blood-draw timepoint. A standard Ficoll-Paque protocol was used to isolate PBMCs from peripheral blood. RNA was extracted with TriZol from bulk PBMCs, CD4 and CD8 fractions, and dextramer-positive and dextramer-negative fractions. The TCR originated in a man aged 18 to 29 who received the YFV17D yellow fever vaccine. The chain was built from TRBV12-3 or TRBV12-4 and TRBJ2-7; a weak D assignment points to TRBD1 (5 bases agree). The sequenced sample was PBMCs, obtained about 5 days after the first yellow fever vaccination. The CDR3 amino acid sequence is: CASGIQGEQYV. The nucleotides are TGTGCCAGCGGGATTCAGGGCGAGCAGTACGTC.